The entry below describes one TCR beta chain. The time point: blood 2 weeks post-SBRT. Regarding treatment: 15 Gy SBRT to primary tumor, nephrectomy 4 weeks later. The germline V and J ends were trimmed by 1 base and 4 bases, with 13 bases remaining between them. Per the germline V gene, CDR1 is KGHSH and CDR2 is LQKENI. This CDR3 has 15 amino acids. TCRdb's table, derived via immunoSEQ multiplex PCR, lists solely in-frame clones and lacks some. The sample lists some 150,000 clones, 80% to 90% occurring once. These data are taken from a study of radiation and T cells in renal cell carcinoma. This rearrangement joins TRBV18 to TRBJ1-1; possible D gene TRBD1, 5 bases. The TCR originated in a woman aged 45-65 years with renal cell carcinoma. Sequencing used blood, obtained from a patient whose treatment included radiotherapy and nephrectomy. The CDR3 coding sequence is TGTGCCAGCTCACCACTGCTGGGGGAGGGCACTGAAGCTTTCTTT. Its protein is CASSPLLGEGTEAFF.